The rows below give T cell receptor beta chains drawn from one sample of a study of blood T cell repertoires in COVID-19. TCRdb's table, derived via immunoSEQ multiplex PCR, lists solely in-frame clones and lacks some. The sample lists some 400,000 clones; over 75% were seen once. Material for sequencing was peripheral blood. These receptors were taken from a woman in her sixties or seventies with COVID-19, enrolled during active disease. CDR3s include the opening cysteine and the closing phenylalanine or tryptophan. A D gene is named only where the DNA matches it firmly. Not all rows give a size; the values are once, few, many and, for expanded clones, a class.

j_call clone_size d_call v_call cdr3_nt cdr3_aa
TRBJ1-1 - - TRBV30 TGTGCCTGGAGTCAAAACTTTAGGAACACTGAAGCTTTCTTT CAWSQNFRNTEAFF
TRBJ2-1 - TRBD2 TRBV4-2 TGTGCCAGCAGCCAAGGACTAGCGGCCATTGGTGAGCAGTTCTTC CASSQGLAAIGEQFF
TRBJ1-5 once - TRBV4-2 TGTGCCAGCAGCCAAGAGGGCTTTCGGCCCCAGCATTTT CASSQEGFRPQHF
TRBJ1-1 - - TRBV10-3 TGTGCCATGTCAGGGGTCGGGACTGAAGCTTTCTTT CAMSGVGTEAFF
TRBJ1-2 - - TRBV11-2 TGTGCCAGCAGCCCCGGTTGGCAGGGGCGTAGCGGCTACACCTTC CASSPGWQGRSGYTF
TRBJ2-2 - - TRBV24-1 TGTGCCACCAGTGATTTTGGGGGGGCGCGAACCGGGGAGCTGTTTTTT CATSDFGGARTGELFF
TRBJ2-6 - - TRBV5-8 TGTGCCAGCAACCTCCTGACGGGTAGCTCTGGGGCCAACGTCCTGACTTTC CASNLLTGSSGANVLTF
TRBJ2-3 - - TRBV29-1 TGCAGCGCCGTTGGGTTCCCGGGGGGCACAGATACGCAGTATTTT CSAVGFPGGTDTQYF
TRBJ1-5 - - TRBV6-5 TGTGCCAGCAGTTACTCCAGGGAAAGGAATCAGCCCCAGCATTTT CASSYSRERNQPQHF
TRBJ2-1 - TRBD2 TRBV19 TGTGCCAGTAGTATGGGTCCGAGGCGGGGGGCGTACAATGAGCAGTTCTTC CASSMGPRRGAYNEQFF
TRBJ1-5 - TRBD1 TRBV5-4 TGTGCCAGCAGCCTTAAGGACAGGGGAGGTAGCAATCAGCCCCAGCATTTT CASSLKDRGGSNQPQHF
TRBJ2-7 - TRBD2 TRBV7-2 TGTGCCAGCGGGACTAGCGGGGGACCCCAGCAGTACTTC CASGTSGGPQQYF
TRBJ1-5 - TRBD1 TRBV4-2 TGTGCCAGCAGCCAAGATTGGGACAGGGGATCCAGGCCCCAGCATTTT CASSQDWDRGSRPQHF
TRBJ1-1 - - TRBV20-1 TGCAGTGCTAGAGCGGGGGGCGAAGCTTTCTTT CSARAGGEAFF
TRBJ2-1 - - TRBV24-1 TGTGCCACCAGTGATTTGGTCACAGCTGAATACAATGAGCAGTTCTTC CATSDLVTAEYNEQFF
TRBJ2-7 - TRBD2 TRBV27 TGTGCCAGCAGTTTAGGTGGAATAGCGGGGTACGAGCAGTACTTC CASSLGGIAGYEQYF
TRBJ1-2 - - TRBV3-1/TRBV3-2 TGTGCCAGCAGCTTGGGGGGACCCTATGGCTACACCTTC CASSLGGPYGYTF
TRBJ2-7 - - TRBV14 TGTGCCAGCAGCCCCGGTGGAGCGGTCTACGAGCAGTACTTC CASSPGGAVYEQYF
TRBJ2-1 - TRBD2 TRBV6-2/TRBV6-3 TGTGCCAGCAGTTACTCGGGGACTAGCGGGGTCTACAATGAGCAGTTCTTC CASSYSGTSGVYNEQFF
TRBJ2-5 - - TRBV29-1 TGCAGCGTTAGCACTCCCCAAGAGACCCAGTACTTC CSVSTPQETQYF
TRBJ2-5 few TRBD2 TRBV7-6 TGTGCCAGCACCAATCGAGGTGCGGGAGGAGAGACCCAGTACTTC CASTNRGAGGETQYF
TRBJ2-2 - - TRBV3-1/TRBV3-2 TGTGCCAGCAGGGGGGGATTGCCGACAATGGGATCCGGGGAGCTGTTTTTT CASRGGLPTMGSGELFF
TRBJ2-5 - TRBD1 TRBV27 TGTGCCAGCAGTTCACCACTAACAGGGGACCGGGCCCAGTACTTC CASSSPLTGDRAQYF
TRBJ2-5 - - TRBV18 TGTGCCAGCTCACTTAGTGGGCAACAGCAAGAGACCCAGTACTTC CASSLSGQQQETQYF
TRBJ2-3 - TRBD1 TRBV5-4 TGTGCCAGCAGCTGGTACAGGGGAGGCACAGATACGCAGTATTTT CASSWYRGGTDTQYF
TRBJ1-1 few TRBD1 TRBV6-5 TGTGCCAGCAGTAAAACAGGGGGTAACACTGAAGCTTTCTTT CASSKTGGNTEAFF
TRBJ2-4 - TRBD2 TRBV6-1 TGTGCCAGCAGTGGCTTGAGCGGGGGGCCCCAGAAAAACATTCAGTACTTC CASSGLSGGPQKNIQYF
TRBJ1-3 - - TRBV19 TGTGCCAGTAGTATGCGTCTGTTCTCTGGAAACACCATATATTTT CASSMRLFSGNTIYF
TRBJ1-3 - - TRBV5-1 TGCGCCAGCAGCTTGGATCCTCCTTGGGCAGGCCTCTCTGGAAACACCATATATTTT CASSLDPPWAGLSGNTIYF
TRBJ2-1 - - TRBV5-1 TGCGCCAGCAGCTTGGAGGGCCAGACAGTCTCATTCTTC CASSLEGQTVSFF
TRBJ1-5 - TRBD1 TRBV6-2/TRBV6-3 TGTGCCAGCTGTTGGACAGGGGGAATTAGCAATCAGCCCCAGCATTTT CASCWTGGISNQPQHF
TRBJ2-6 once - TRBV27 TGTGCCAGCAGTTTAGTCCCAGGGGACCCCGGGGCCAACGTCCTGACTTTC CASSLVPGDPGANVLTF
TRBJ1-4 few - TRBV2 TGTGCCAGCTGCCTCGGCGGCCCTAATGAAAAACTGTTTTTT CASCLGGPNEKLFF